The 14 T cell receptor beta chains below come from one sample, sequenced in a study of human CD8 memory T cell subsets. The authors made TCR beta libraries using UMI-labeled 5' RACE. Reprocessing the 5' RACE reads, TCRdb reports a single entry for every CDR3 protein and omits DNA. The specimen's table records 10,000 to 11,000 distinct CDR3 sequences. Material: CD8+ T cells from PBMCs. The receptors stem from a human donor in good health.

The CDR3 sequence: CASSWRESRPGELFF. The V and J genes are TRBV5-4 and TRBJ2-2; TCRdb calls TRBD2, which cannot be checked without DNA. CDR3 size: 15 residues. Germline-derived CDR1 and CDR2 are SGHNT and YYREEE (reference sequence).

This chain links TRBV12-3 or TRBV12-4 with TRBJ2-3; TCRdb designates TRBD1, a call that cannot be tested without DNA. This CDR3 contains 12 residues. The CDR3 sequence is CASSFGGDTQYF.

This chain joins TRBV11-3 and TRBJ2-7; TCRdb's D gene call, TRBD2, goes unchecked for lack of DNA. The CDR3 is 12 amino acids. Germline CDR1 reads SGHNT; CDR2 reads YENEEA. The CDR3 loop reads CASSLGTDEQYF.

The chain links TRBV2 to TRBJ2-7. In germline, CDR1 is SNHLY, CDR2 FYNNEI. This CDR3 contains 14 residues. The CDR3 reads CASRRTGLTYEQYF.

The genes are TRBV15 and TRBJ2-7; the D call from TCRdb, TRBD1, cannot be confirmed without DNA. The germline V gene encodes CDR1 LNHNV and CDR2 YYDKDF (reference sequence). The CDR3 is 15 amino acids. This CDR3 is CATSRGPGGGDEQYF.

The chain joins TRBV9 to TRBJ2-1; TCRdb outputs TRBD1, but without DNA this stays unchecked. The germline V gene encodes CDR1 SGDLS and CDR2 YYNGEE. The CDR3 extends over 15 amino acids. The CDR3 protein is CASSPRQASYNEQFF.

The CDR3 protein is CASSPGLAGVTGELFF. This chain connects TRBV7-6 to TRBJ2-2; TCRdb indicates TRBD2, and absent DNA this call remains unverified. This CDR3 is built from 16 residues. Germline V gives CDR1 SGHVS, CDR2 FNYEAQ.

The V and J genes are TRBV5-1 and TRBJ2-2; without DNA, the TCRdb call of TRBD2 cannot be checked. The CDR3 runs 16 residues. Germline CDR1 SGHRS, CDR2 YFSETQ. Here the CDR3 reads CASSWGLAGITGELFF. Using reference TRBV5-1 and TRBJ2-2 for the parts outside the CDR3, the full variable domain is KAGVTQTPRYLIKTRGQQVTLSCSPISGHRSVSWYQQTPGQGLQFLFEYFSETQRNKGNFPGRFSGRQFSNSRSEMNVSTLELGDSALYLCASSWGLAGITGELFFGEGSRLTVL.

This chain uses TRBV11-2 with TRBJ2-1; lacking DNA, the TRBD2 call made by TCRdb goes unchecked. The CDR3 runs to 16 residues. Germline CDR1 reads SGHAT; CDR2 reads FQNNGV. CDR3 sequence: CASSPRGLAGGIEQFF.

The rearrangement uses TRBV11-2 and TRBJ2-5; the TCRdb D gene call, TRBD1, has no DNA to confirm it. The CDR3 is 16 residues long. The germline V gene has CDR1 SGHAT and CDR2 FQNNGV. CDR3 sequence reads: CASSLEGQLDQETQYF.

According to its frequency, this clonotype is medium-sized. This chain uses TRBV7-6 with TRBJ2-3; TCRdb designates TRBD2, a call that cannot be tested without DNA. Germline V gene lookup returns CDR1 SGHVS and CDR2 FNYEAQ. The CDR3 contains 17 residues. The CDR3 is CASSLEGTSAFTDTQYF.

The chain combines TRBV10-3 with TRBJ2-2; the D gene TCRdb calls, TRBD1, cannot be checked with no DNA. Per the germline V gene, CDR1 is ENHRY and CDR2 is SYGVKD. The CDR3 is 14 residues long. CDR3 sequence: CATASDSNTGELFF.

Its frequency marks this clonotype as medium-sized (0.01 to 0.1%). The gene calls are TRBV28 and TRBJ2-5; TCRdb designates TRBD2, a call that cannot be tested without DNA. This CDR3 is built from 14 residues. Germline lookup yields CDR1 MDHEN and CDR2 SYDVKM. The CDR3: CASSPMGLEETQYF.

This chain uses TRBV6-5 with TRBJ2-3; TCRdb proposes TRBD1, but this gene call is untestable without DNA. The germline CDR1 and CDR2 sequences are MNHEY and SVGAGI. This CDR3 has 15 amino acids. CDR3 protein: CASNPRVGGTDTQYF.